These T cell receptor beta chains were read from a single sample in a study of shared clonotypes between healthy human individuals. Generated by immunoSEQ multiplex PCR, the TCRdb table keeps only in-frame clones and is missing some. The sample lists about 1.1 million clones, around 77% seen once, with 0.89% in the top ten. Sequenced input: memory CD4+ T cells from PBMCs. The source is a man in his late teens or twenties in good health. Some clones in this sample may be carry-over from other donors' samples. Both conserved end residues are part of each CDR3. D genes are given only for firm matches.

CDR3nt: TGTGCCAGCAGTTACTCGAGGGTCAGCTCTGGAAACACCATATATTTT; CDR3aa: CASSYSRVSSGNTIYF; d_gene: NA; v_gene: TRBV6-5; j_gene: TRBJ1-3
CDR3nt: TGCGCCAGCAGCCTGGACCCCGGGGGGCGCTTTGAAGGCTACACCTTC; CDR3aa: CASSLDPGGRFEGYTF; d_gene: NA; v_gene: TRBV5-1; j_gene: TRBJ1-2
CDR3nt: TGTGCCTGGAGTGTACCTCGGGAGGGCCGCGGGGAGCTGTTTTTT; CDR3aa: CAWSVPREGRGELFF; d_gene: TRBD2; v_gene: TRBV30; j_gene: TRBJ2-2
CDR3nt: TGCGCCAGCAGCTTGTTCGGCGGGGGCACTAGCACAGATACGCAGTATTTT; CDR3aa: CASSLFGGGTSTDTQYF; d_gene: NA; v_gene: TRBV5-1; j_gene: TRBJ2-3
CDR3nt: TGTGCCAGCAGTGAAGCGGGGGGGACCCAGTACTTC; CDR3aa: CASSEAGGTQYF; d_gene: NA; v_gene: TRBV2; j_gene: TRBJ2-5
CDR3nt: TGTGCCAGCTCACCGACGACAGGATCGCTAGCCAAAAACATTCAGTACTTC; CDR3aa: CASSPTTGSLAKNIQYF; d_gene: NA; v_gene: TRBV18; j_gene: TRBJ2-4
CDR3nt: TGTGCCAGCAGCCGCGAGAGGGTAAATACGCAGTATTTT; CDR3aa: CASSRERVNTQYF; d_gene: NA; v_gene: TRBV11-2; j_gene: TRBJ2-3
CDR3nt: TGTGCCAGCAGCCCCGGGACCAGTGAAAAACTGTTTTTT; CDR3aa: CASSPGTSEKLFF; d_gene: NA; v_gene: TRBV7-2; j_gene: TRBJ1-4
CDR3nt: TGTGCCTGGCGGCCCACCCACTCTGGAAACACCATATATTTT; CDR3aa: CAWRPTHSGNTIYF; d_gene: NA; v_gene: TRBV30; j_gene: TRBJ1-3
CDR3nt: TGTGCCAGCTGGGGACCAAAAAACCGCGAGCAGTACTTC; CDR3aa: CASWGPKNREQYF; d_gene: NA; v_gene: TRBV2; j_gene: TRBJ2-7